This TCR beta chain appears in the sequencing data of a study of blood T cell repertoires in COVID-19. Repertoires were generated with immunoSEQ multiplex PCR, while TCRdb's copy carries only in-frame clones and drops some. The data contain fewer than 45,000 clones, about two thirds of them singletons. In germline, CDR1 is MGHRA, CDR2 YSYEKL. V trimming: 2 bases; J trimming: 3 bases; junction bases outside the gene matches: 3. This CDR3 comprises 14 residues. This clonotype was sampled from a man between 65 and 85 years old with COVID-19, enrolled during active disease. V is TRBV4-1 and J is TRBJ1-2, with 7 bases matching TRBD1. Material: peripheral blood. The CDR3: CASSQPTGYYGYTF. The CDR3, as DNA: TGCGCCAGCAGCCAACCGACAGGGTACTATGGCTACACCTTC.